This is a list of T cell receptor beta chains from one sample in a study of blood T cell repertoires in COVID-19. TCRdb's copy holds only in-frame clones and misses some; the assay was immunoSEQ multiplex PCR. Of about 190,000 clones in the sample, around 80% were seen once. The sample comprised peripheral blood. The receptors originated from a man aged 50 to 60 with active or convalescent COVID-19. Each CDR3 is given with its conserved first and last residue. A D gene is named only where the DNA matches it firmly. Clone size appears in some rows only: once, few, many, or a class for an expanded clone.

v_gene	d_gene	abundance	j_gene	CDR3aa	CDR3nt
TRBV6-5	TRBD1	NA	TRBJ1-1	CASSPPTGGTEAFF	TGTGCCAGCAGTCCACCTACAGGGGGCACTGAAGCTTTCTTT
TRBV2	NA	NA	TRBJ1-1	CASSERRAGDTEAFF	TGTGCCAGCAGTGAAAGGAGGGCGGGGGACACTGAAGCTTTCTTT
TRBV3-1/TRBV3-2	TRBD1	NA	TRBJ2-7	CASSQGGLQGYEQYF	TGTGCCAGCAGCCAAGGGGGGCTACAGGGGTACGAGCAGTACTTC
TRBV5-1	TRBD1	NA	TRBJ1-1	CATRTGNTEAFF	TGCGCCACCCGGACAGGGAACACTGAAGCTTTCTTT
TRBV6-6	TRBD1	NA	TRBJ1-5	CASSYPGQGNQPQHF	TGTGCCAGCAGTTACCCCGGACAGGGCAATCAGCCCCAGCATTTT
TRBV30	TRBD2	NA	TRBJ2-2	CAWSAGLAGPGELFF	TGTGCCTGGAGTGCCGGACTAGCGGGACCCGGGGAGCTGTTTTTT
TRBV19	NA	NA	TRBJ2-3	CASSNPWTSDTQYF	TGTGCCAGTAGTAATCCCTGGACATCGGATACGCAGTATTTT
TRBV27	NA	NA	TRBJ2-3	CASSQRTLQGTQYF	TGTGCCAGCAGTCAAAGGACTCTACAGGGTACGCAGTATTTT
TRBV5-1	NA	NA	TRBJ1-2	CASSLALGGGYTF	TGCGCCAGCAGCTTGGCCCTTGGAGGTGGCTACACCTTC
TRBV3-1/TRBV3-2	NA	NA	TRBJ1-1	CASSQALGNTEAFF	TGTGCCAGCAGCCAAGCTCTAGGGAACACTGAAGCTTTCTTT
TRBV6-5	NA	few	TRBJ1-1	CASLQFGGEAFF	TGTGCCAGCCTCCAGTTCGGGGGAGAAGCTTTCTTT
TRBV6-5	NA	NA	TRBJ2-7	CASSYGGPVDEQYF	TGTGCCAGCAGTTACGGGGGCCCTGTGGACGAGCAGTACTTC
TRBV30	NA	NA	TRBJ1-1	CAWNGQGTIEAFF	TGTGCCTGGAACGGTCAGGGGACCATTGAAGCTTTCTTT
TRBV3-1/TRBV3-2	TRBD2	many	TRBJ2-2	CASSLNFHLGGRNTGELFF	TGTGCCAGCAGCCTCAACTTTCACCTTGGCGGGAGGAACACCGGGGAGCTGTTTTTT
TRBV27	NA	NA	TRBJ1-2	CASALYRDSGYTF	TGTGCCAGTGCTTTATACAGGGATTCTGGCTACACCTTC
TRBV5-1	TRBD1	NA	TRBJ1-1	CASSLTGGTYEAFF	TGCGCCAGCAGTCTGACAGGGGGCACCTATGAAGCTTTCTTT
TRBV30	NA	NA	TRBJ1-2	CAWSVWGVGRGANYGYTF	TGTGCCTGGAGTGTATGGGGTGTCGGCAGGGGCGCAAACTATGGCTACACCTTC
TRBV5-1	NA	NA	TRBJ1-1	CASSFSTVNTEAFF	TGCGCCAGCAGCTTCTCTACAGTGAACACTGAAGCTTTCTTT
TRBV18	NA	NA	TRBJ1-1	CASSPGQSFMNTEAFF	TGTGCCAGCTCACCCGGACAGTCTTTTATGAACACTGAAGCTTTCTTT
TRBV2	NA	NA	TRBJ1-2	CASSGLRQANYGYTF	TGTGCCAGCAGTGGCCTACGACAGGCCAACTATGGCTACACCTTC
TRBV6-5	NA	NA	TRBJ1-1	CASRERPGGNTEAFF	TGTGCCAGCAGGGAGAGACCGGGTGGGAACACTGAAGCTTTCTTT
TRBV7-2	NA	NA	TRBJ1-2	CATSGQGRYGYTF	TGTGCCACCTCCGGACAAGGACGTTATGGCTACACCTTC
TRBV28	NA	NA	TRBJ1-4	CASGGAREKLFF	TGTGCCAGCGGGGGGGCAAGAGAAAAACTGTTTTTT
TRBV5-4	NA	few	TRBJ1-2	CASSLMAGPYTF	TGTGCCAGCAGCTTGATGGCAGGCCCCTACACCTTC
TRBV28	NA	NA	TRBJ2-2	CASSLRVTGELFF	TGTGCCAGCAGTTTGAGGGTTACCGGGGAGCTGTTTTTT
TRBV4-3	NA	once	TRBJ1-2	CASSQEAGAQGYTF	TGCGCCAGCAGCCAGGAAGCGGGAGCCCAGGGCTACACCTTC
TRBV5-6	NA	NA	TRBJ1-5	CASSSRGNQPQHF	TGTGCCAGCAGCTCGCGCGGAAATCAGCCCCAGCATTTT
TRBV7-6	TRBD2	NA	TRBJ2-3	CASSLSGTPTDTQYF	TGTGCCAGCAGCTTAAGCGGGACCCCCACAGATACGCAGTATTTT
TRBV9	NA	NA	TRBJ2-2	CASSVGPGVNTGELFF	TGTGCCAGCAGCGTAGGGCCGGGGGTGAACACCGGGGAGCTGTTTTTT
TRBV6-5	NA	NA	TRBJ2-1	CASRTSYNEQFF	TGTGCCAGCAGGACTAGCTACAATGAGCAGTTCTTC
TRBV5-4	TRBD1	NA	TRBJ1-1	CASSGGGWVTEAFF	TGTGCCAGCAGCGGAGGGGGCTGGGTCACTGAAGCTTTCTTT
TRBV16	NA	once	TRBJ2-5	CASSQSWPGNPRLQETQYF	TGTGCCAGCAGCCAATCGTGGCCAGGGAACCCCCGCCTACAAGAGACCCAGTACTTC
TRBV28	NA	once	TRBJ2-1	CASSSRPARINEQFF	TGTGCCAGCAGTTCCCGTCCGGCCAGGATCAATGAGCAGTTCTTC
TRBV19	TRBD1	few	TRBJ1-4	CASTTDRVREKLFF	TGTGCCAGTACCACGGACAGGGTCCGGGAAAAACTGTTTTTT
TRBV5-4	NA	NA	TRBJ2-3	CASSAAPTDTQYF	TGTGCCAGCAGCGCGGCCCCCACAGATACGCAGTATTTT
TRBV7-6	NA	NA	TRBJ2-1	CASSLTESSYNEQFF	TGTGCCAGCAGCTTAACAGAGAGCTCCTACAATGAGCAGTTCTTC
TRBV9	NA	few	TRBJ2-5	CASSAPQGLAGETQYF	TGTGCCAGCAGCGCACCTCAAGGACTTGCTGGGGAGACCCAGTACTTC
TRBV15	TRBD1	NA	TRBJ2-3	CATSRDDRATDTQYF	TGTGCCACCAGCAGAGATGACAGGGCCACAGATACGCAGTATTTT
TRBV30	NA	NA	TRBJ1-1	CAWSVHRKNTEAFF	TGTGCCTGGAGTGTCCACAGGAAGAACACTGAAGCTTTCTTT
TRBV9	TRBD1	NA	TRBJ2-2	CASKSGRGTRNTGELFF	TGTGCCAGCAAAAGTGGCAGGGGGACGAGGAACACCGGGGAGCTGTTTTTT
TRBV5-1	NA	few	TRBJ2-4	CASSLGPVGGLAKNIQYF	TGCGCCAGCAGCTTGGGCCCCGTGGGAGGTTTAGCCAAAAACATTCAGTACTTC
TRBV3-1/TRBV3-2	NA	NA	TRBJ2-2	CASSQGSRRAGELFF	TGTGCCAGCAGCCAAGGGTCCCGCAGGGCCGGGGAGCTGTTTTTT
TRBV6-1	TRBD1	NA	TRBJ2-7	CASSEWLRQGIYEQYF	TGTGCCAGCAGTGAATGGTTGAGACAGGGTATCTACGAGCAGTACTTC
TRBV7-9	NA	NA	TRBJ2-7	CASSLVSFGYYEQYF	TGTGCCAGCAGCTTAGTATCTTTCGGGTACTACGAGCAGTACTTC
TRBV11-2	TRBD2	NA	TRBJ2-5	CASSFSDSGIETQYF	TGTGCCAGCAGCTTCAGTGATAGCGGGATTGAGACCCAGTACTTC
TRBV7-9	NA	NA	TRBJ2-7	CASSFTGYEQYF	TGTGCCAGCAGCTTTACGGGATACGAGCAGTACTTC
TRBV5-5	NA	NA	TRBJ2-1	CASSSDRRVRSNEQFF	TGTGCCAGCAGTTCGGACAGGAGGGTTCGTTCCAATGAGCAGTTCTTC
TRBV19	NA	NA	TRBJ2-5	CASSIDPVLAGRKTQYF	TGTGCCAGTAGTATAGATCCCGTACTAGCAGGAAGAAAGACCCAGTACTTC
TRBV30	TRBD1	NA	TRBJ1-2	CAWKRQGASYGYTF	TGTGCCTGGAAGAGACAGGGGGCGAGCTATGGCTACACCTTC
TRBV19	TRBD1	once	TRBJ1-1	CASSIGTAMNTEAFF	TGTGCCAGTAGTATCGGGACAGCTATGAACACTGAAGCTTTCTTT
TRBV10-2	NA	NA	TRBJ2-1	CASGVVGGGGSGEQFF	TGCGCCAGCGGGGTGGTGGGGGGAGGCGGTTCGGGTGAGCAGTTCTTC
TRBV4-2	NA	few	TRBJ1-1	CASSQDQGGTEAFF	TGTGCCAGCAGCCAAGATCAGGGTGGCACTGAAGCTTTCTTT
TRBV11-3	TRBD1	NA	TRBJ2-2	CASSSGTGDTGELFF	TGTGCCAGCAGCTCGGGGACAGGGGACACCGGGGAGCTGTTTTTT
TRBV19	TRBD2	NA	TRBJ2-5	CASSIFRGSGREETQYF	TGTGCCAGTAGTATATTCAGAGGTAGCGGGAGGGAAGAGACCCAGTACTTC
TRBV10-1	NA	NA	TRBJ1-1	CASSGGTSTEAFF	TGCGCCAGCAGTGGGGGGACATCCACTGAAGCTTTCTTT